Listed here is a single T cell receptor beta chain. What it binds is unknown. Trimming cost V 5 bases and J 10 bases; bases outside gene matches: 11. Germline lookup yields CDR1 SGHNT and CDR2 YENEEA. This CDR3 region has 14 residues. These data originate in a study of cytomegalovirus exposure and HLA in healthy donors. Study overall: The 120 validation repertoires used the same platform as the approximately 620 first-cohort repertoires (as reported by a later analysis).

Study observations and caveats: Most sequenced TCRs were rare (though some public TCRs occurred in many donors). Cytomegalovirus association was listed for 150 to 200 TCR beta chains. There were three CMV-associated chains whose specificity for CMV antigens was confirmed in vitro.

Only in-frame clones appear in the TCRdb table, and some are missing; sequencing was by immunoSEQ multiplex PCR. The repertoire includes about 120,000 clones, around 88% of them detected once, and around 5% sits in the top ten. The receptor's source is a man aged 18 to 30 in good health and CMV-seronegative. Sequenced input: PBMCs. This sequence joins TRBV11-3 and TRBJ2-1, with TRBD2 matching 7 bases. CDR3 DNA: TGTGCCAGCAGCGCCAGCGGGGTCTCGGGGGAGCAGTTCTTC. Its protein is CASSASGVSGEQFF.